One sample yielded the 24 T cell receptor beta chains listed below, sequenced in a study of radiation and T cells in renal cell carcinoma. The assay was immunoSEQ multiplex PCR, and TCRdb's table has in-frame clones only and misses some. Here the sample spans some 30,000 clones, 81% being singletons. The time point here: blood 4 weeks post-SBRT, at nephrectomy. Treatment described: 15 Gy SBRT to primary tumor, nephrectomy 4 weeks later. The material sequenced was blood, taken from a patient whose treatment included radiotherapy and nephrectomy. The receptors were sampled from a man in his 60s with renal cell carcinoma.

V gene TRBV30 combines with J gene TRBJ1-1; unclear D gene. V lost 4 bases to trimming and J lost 1 base, with 7 bases between them. The germline V gene has CDR1 GTSNPN and CDR2 SVGIG (reference sequence). The CDR3 has 12 residues. This chain's CDR3 is CAWKGGNTEAFF. For the CDR3, the DNA is TGTGCCTGGAAGGGAGGGAACACTGAAGCTTTCTTT.

This chain uses TRBV5-4 with TRBJ2-1; 7 bases align to TRBD2. The CDR3 covers 15 residues. The V gene end was trimmed by 4 bases and the J gene end by 0 bases; junction bases not matched to a gene: 4. Germline V gene sequence: CDR1 SGHNT, CDR2 YYREEE (reference sequence). The CDR3 region is CASSVAGFSYNEQFF. CDR3 bases: TGTGCCAGCAGCGTAGCGGGCTTCTCCTACAATGAGCAGTTCTTC. The complete variable domain, with remaining parts taken from reference TRBV5-4 and TRBJ2-1, reads ETGVTQSPTHLIKTRGQQVTLRCSSQSGHNTVSWYQQALGQGPQFIFQYYREEENGRGNFPPRFSGLQFPNYSSELNVNALELDDSALYLCASSVAGFSYNEQFFGPGTRLTVL.

The gene calls are TRBV21-1 and TRBJ1-1; TRBD1 is the table's D call, not checked against the DNA. TRBV21-1 is given as a pseudogene. This CDR3 comprises 16 residues. The DNA of the CDR3 is TGTGCCAGCAGCAAGCCGAGTAAATGGGACAGGGGGGAAGCTTTCTTT. Translation gives CASSKPSKWDRGEAFF.

This clone was seen more than once but under ten times. V is TRBV6-4 and J is TRBJ2-1; D is uncertain. Germline V gene lookup returns CDR1 MRHNA and CDR2 SNTAGT. V was clipped by 3 bases and J by 6 bases, with 12 bases between them. The CDR3 has 14 residues. The CDR3 DNA sequence: TGTGCCAGCAGTGAGGGTTACCCGTCCAATGAGCAGTTCTTC. Its translation is CASSEGYPSNEQFF.

The rearrangement links TRBV30 to TRBJ2-7; unclear D gene. The germline V gene encodes CDR1 GTSNPN and CDR2 SVGIG (reference sequence). Between the trimmed V and J ends, which lost 4 bases and 0 bases, there was a span of 7 bases. The CDR3 is made up of 12 amino acids. CDR3 bases: TGTGCCTGGACGGCTGGCTCCTACGAGCAGTACTTC. Residues: CAWTAGSYEQYF.

The chain uses TRBV11-3 and TRBJ1-1, with D possibly being TRBD1 (5 bases). Trimming left V 5 bases short and J 6 bases short, with 13 bases between. This CDR3 is built from 13 residues. The germline V gene has CDR1 SGHNT and CDR2 YENEEA. CDR3 sequence (DNA): TGTGCCAGCAGCCCGATCAGGGCCCCTGAAGCTTTCTTT. Encoded protein: CASSPIRAPEAFF.

The chain uses TRBV15 and TRBJ2-4; D is unclear. The V gene lost 4 bases and the J gene lost 7 bases, with 8 bases spanning the gap. Per the germline V gene, CDR1 is LNHNV and CDR2 is YYDKDF (reference sequence). The CDR3 sequence is 12 residues long. The CDR3 DNA reads TGTGCCACCAGCAAAGGTGGTAACATTCAGTACTTC. It encodes CATSKGGNIQYF. Filled out from reference TRBV15 and TRBJ2-4, the complete variable domain reads DAMVIQNPRYQVTQFGKPVTLSCSQTLNHNVMYWYQQKSSQAPKLLFHYYDKDFNNEADTPDNFQSRRPNTSFCFLDIRSPGLGDTAMYLCATSKGGNIQYFGAGTRLSVL.

The chain uses TRBV27 and TRBJ2-7; the D gene is possibly TRBD1 (5 bases). CDR1 is MNHEY, CDR2 SMNVEV, per germline (reference sequence). There are 16 residues in the CDR3. V was trimmed by 0 bases and J by 2 bases, leaving 14 bases between them. CDR3 sequence (DNA): TGTGCCAGCAGTTTATCGGGCGCAGGGTTCACCTACGAGCAGTACTTC. Amino acid sequence: CASSLSGAGFTYEQYF.

Here the CDR3 reads CASSLDRAYETQYF. The CDR3 DNA reads TGTGCCAGCAGCTTAGACAGAGCCTATGAGACCCAGTACTTC. V usage is TRBV7-2 and J usage is TRBJ2-5; D unresolved. The CDR3 contains 14 residues. Germline CDR1 reads SGHTA; CDR2 reads FQGNSA. V was pared by 1 base and J by 5 bases, with 11 bases between.

The chain combines TRBV7-9 with TRBJ2-1; D possibly matches TRBD1 or TRBD2 (5 bases each). The CDR3 sequence is 16 residues long. From germline, CDR1 is SEHNR and CDR2 FQNEAQ (reference sequence). Trimming shortened V by 1 base and J by 5 bases, and 15 bases separated the two germline ends. CDR3 coding DNA: TGTGCCAGCAGCTTAGGGGGACGGACCTACCACAATGAGCAGTTCTTC. It codes for CASSLGGRTYHNEQFF.

The V gene is TRBV9, the J gene TRBJ2-1, with 7 positions matching TRBD2. CDR1 SGDLS and CDR2 YYNGEE come from the germline V gene. The length of the CDR3 is 16 residues. J gave up 3 bases and V 0 bases, and 6 bases lay outside the gene matches. CDR3 in DNA: TGTGCCAGCAGCGTAGCTCTGGGGGGGGTCTACAATGAGCAGTTCTTC. It specifies CASSVALGGVYNEQFF.

V usage is TRBV5-6 and J usage is TRBJ1-6, with a weak D call TRBD1 (6 bases). The ends were cut back, 4 bases at V and 8 bases at J, with 19 bases in the middle. The CDR3 has 16 amino acids. Germline V gene sequence: CDR1 SGHDT, CDR2 YYEEEE. The CDR3 DNA reads as TGTGCCAGCAGCCCGGAGGGGGGGCGATTTTATTCACCCCTCCACTTT. Its protein product is CASSPEGGRFYSPLHF.

The CDR3 spells CASSLNPGQNEKLFF. The DNA of the CDR3 is TGCGCCAGCAGCTTGAATCCGGGACAAAATGAAAAACTGTTTTTT. The genes are TRBV5-1 and TRBJ1-4, with D possibly being TRBD1 (6 bases). The CDR3 covers 15 residues. Looked up from germline, CDR1 is SGHRS and CDR2 is YFSETQ. Between the trimmed V and J ends, which lost 1 base and 5 bases, there was a span of 12 bases.

The chain couples TRBV5-1 to TRBJ2-7; 14 bases map to TRBD2. The germline V gene encodes CDR1 SGHRS and CDR2 YFSETQ. The ends lost 3 bases at V and 2 bases at J; junction bases unmatched: 1. This CDR3 has 15 residues. Written as DNA, the CDR3 is TGCGCCAGCAGCTGGACTAGCGGGGGGACCTACGAGCAGTACTTC. This codes for CASSWTSGGTYEQYF.

In this sample, this clone turned up a few times. The chain links TRBV28 to TRBJ1-1, with D maybe TRBD1 (5 bases). Germline CDR1 is MDHEN and CDR2 is SYDVKM. This CDR3 has 15 residues. V lost 4 bases, J lost 5 bases, and 17 bases lay in between. This CDR3 is CASSSKGRGRTEAFF. The CDR3 DNA sequence: TGTGCCAGCAGTTCAAAGGGAAGGGGCAGAACTGAAGCTTTCTTT. Full variable domain (missing parts from reference TRBV28 and TRBJ1-1): DVKVTQSSRYLVKRTGEKVFLECVQDMDHENMFWYRQDPGLGLRLIYFSYDVKMKEKGDIPEGYSVSREKKERFSLILESASTNQTSMYLCASSSKGRGRTEAFFGQGTRLTVV.

The genes are TRBV5-5 and TRBJ2-7; D remains ambiguous. CDR1 is SGHKS and CDR2 is YYEKEE in the germline V gene (reference sequence). This CDR3 is 15 amino acids long. Trimming removed 0 bases from V and 2 bases from J, with 12 bases in between. The CDR3 spells CASSLDPNRAYEQYF. DNA of the CDR3: TGTGCCAGCAGCTTGGATCCCAACAGAGCCTACGAGCAGTACTTC.

This rearrangement joins TRBV10-3 to TRBJ2-7; maybe TRBD1 (6 bases). The germline CDR1 and CDR2 sequences are ENHRY and SYGVKD. The CDR3 length is 14 residues. V gave up 6 bases and J gave up 0 bases, with 12 bases separating them. CDR3 in DNA: TGTGCCATCAGGGACACAGGGAGCTCCTACGAGCAGTACTTC. As protein: CAIRDTGSSYEQYF.

The genes are TRBV5-1 and TRBJ2-1; D might be TRBD2 (5 bases). Trimming took off 4 bases at V and 5 bases at J, with 19 bases between the two ends. CDR1 and CDR2 from the germline V gene are SGHRS and YFSETQ. The CDR3 is 16 amino acids. The CDR3 sequence is CASSGSGGGRNNEQFF. CDR3 in DNA: TGCGCCAGCAGCGGGTCGGGCGGAGGAAGGAACAATGAGCAGTTCTTC.

CDR3 in amino acids: CASSSGTESYEQYF. The DNA for the CDR3 is TGTGCCAGCAGTTCCGGGACGGAATCCTACGAGCAGTACTTC. The chain combines TRBV28 with TRBJ2-7, with D perhaps TRBD1 or TRBD2 (5 bases each). Germline V gene lookup returns CDR1 MDHEN and CDR2 SYDVKM. This CDR3 is 14 amino acids long. Trimming pared 4 bases from V and 1 base from J, leaving 11 bases between.

The chain uses TRBV28 and TRBJ2-1; weak D call: TRBD2 (7 bases). V shed 8 bases and J shed 7 bases, with 24 bases lying between them. The CDR3 is 16 amino acids. The V gene's germline CDR1 is MDHEN and CDR2 SYDVKM. CDR3 loop: CASHFSGARGGNEQFF. In DNA form, the CDR3 reads TGTGCCAGCCACTTCTCGGGGGCGCGCGGGGGAAATGAGCAGTTCTTC.

As regards this clone: The junction departs from the called germline gene at one end, perhaps through a read error. The chain is built from TRBV5-6 and TRBJ1-4, with D possibly TRBD1 on 5 matching bases. The germline gives CDR1 SGHDT, CDR2 YYEEEE. The CDR3 totals 12 residues. The CDR3 DNA follows: TGTGCCAGCAGCTTGGCTGGGGGTCCAATGGATTTT. Translated: CASSLAGGPMDF.

Judged by abundance, this clone is medium-sized. The V and J genes are TRBV6-5 and TRBJ1-4, with a weak D call TRBD1 (6 bases). Germline CDR1 and CDR2: MNHEY and SVGAGI. V dropped 6 bases and J dropped 8 bases, with 13 bases sitting between them. The CDR3 consists of 13 residues. CDR3 residues: CASRIGGHEKLFF. CDR3 nucleotides: TGTGCCAGCAGGATCGGGGGGCACGAAAAACTGTTTTTT.

The chain couples TRBV6-1 to TRBJ2-2; D is uncertain. V dropped 7 bases and J dropped 0 bases, with 12 bases sitting between them. The CDR3 runs to 15 residues. Germline V gene sequence: CDR1 MNHNS, CDR2 SASEGT. DNA of the CDR3: TGTGCCAGCACGCGCCAGCGAACGAACACCGGGGAGCTGTTTTTT. Residues: CASTRQRTNTGELFF.

V is TRBV11-3 and J is TRBJ2-1; 9 bases are a match to TRBD2. Germline V gene lookup returns CDR1 SGHNT and CDR2 YENEEA. CDR3 size: 17 residues. With 1 base clipped from V and 0 bases from J, the junction kept 4 bases outside the gene matches. CDR3 bases: TGTGCCAGCAGCTTAGTTGCGGGAGGGAGCTCCTACAATGAGCAGTTCTTC. Translating gives CASSLVAGGSSYNEQFF. Looking up the rest from reference TRBV11-3 and TRBJ2-1 gives the full variable domain: EAGVVQSPRYKIIEKKQPVAFWCNPISGHNTLYWYLQNLGQGPELLIRYENEEAVDDSQLPKDRFSAERLKGVDSTLKIQPAELGDSAVYLCASSLVAGGSSYNEQFFGPGTRLTVL.